The text below deals with one T cell receptor (beta chain). This clonotype was detected ten times or more. Its antigen is currently not known. No much larger clone exists at a distance of one base, and base qualities are not known. The data were taken from a study of T cells after yellow fever vaccination (dated by TCRdb to between 2018 and 2021). About the investigation overall: Libraries from fractions with low cell numbers were prepared with the SMART-Seq v4 Ultra Low Input RNA kit. Blood was drawn at multiple timepoints before and after primary and secondary immunization, with bulk PBMC replicates and cell subsets isolated. Two healthy male donors, one aged 18 to 30 and one aged 30 to 39 years, were included in the cohort. To follow T-cell clones before and after both primary and booster YFV17D yellow fever vaccination, bulk TCR alpha and beta repertoires underwent longitudinal sequencing.

Results and caveats for the whole study, not just this receptor: Compared with the primary T-cell response, the secondary T-cell response was faster but weaker, reaching its peak on day 5 rather than on day 15. Most clones expanded after primary vaccination (approximately 95% of CD4 and over 80% of CD8) were re-detected after the booster, suggesting that broad memory maintenance occurred. Only a couple of donors were included in the study, so the extent to which the findings can be generalized is limited. A small fraction of clonotypes appeared in both the CD4 and CD8 compartments, likely as a result of convergent recombination. Computational filtering was required because FACS-sorted repertoires could contain abundant contaminating clonotypes from the bulk population.

Interpreted using the paper, the treatment or condition label stands for: live attenuated yellow fever vaccine strain. PBMCs were isolated from peripheral blood using a standard Ficoll-Paque protocol. Dynabeads CD4 and CD8 positive selection kits were used to isolate the CD4 and CD8 T-cell fractions. TriZol was used to extract RNA from bulk PBMCs, CD4 and CD8 fractions, and dextramer-positive and dextramer-negative fractions. Sequencer: Illumina NovaSeq 6000. TCR cDNA was synthesized by 5'RACE template switching, through which a universal primer site and unique molecular identifiers were introduced. cDNA synthesis was primed from both the TCR alpha and TCR beta constant segments. Library amplification involved two PCR steps, and the second step added sample barcodes and sequencing adapters. Libraries were sequenced on Illumina HiSeq 2500 (2x100 bp) or NovaSeq (2x150 bp). Regarding the original processing steps: MIGEC handled demultiplexing of reads and collapsing into UMI consensus sequences, while MiXCR performed V(D)J alignment. Using edgeR on replicate PBMC samples, clonotypes were called vaccine-responding if FDR was below 0.01 and the log2 fold change was above 5 up to day 15. Bulk clonotypes were assigned CD4 or CD8 identity according to which sequenced CD4 or CD8 repertoire held them at higher abundance. The public reads were reanalyzed by TCRdb: fastp trimming at Q25, MiXCR alignment, in-frame beta chains only. One record per CDR3 amino acid sequence lists the most common genes and DNA. The V and J calls here are based on TCRdb, not the publication. The sample table contains some 290,000 distinct CDR3 sequences; only one count was recorded for about 10% of them. The top ten hold 2.5% to 4% of the sample.

Source: CD4+ T cells sorted from PBMCs, taken 45 days after the yellow fever booster vaccination. The TCR was taken from a man between 18 and 29 years old who received the YFV17D yellow fever vaccine.

The DNA sequence is as follows: TGCGCCAGCAGCTTTGAGACTCCTAACTATGGCTACACCTTC. It translates as CASSFETPNYGYTF. The rearranged chain carries TRBV5-1 and TRBJ1-2; a confident D gene designation cannot be given. V loses 2 bases, J loses 0 bases, and the germline ends lie 8 bases apart. From cysteine to phenylalanine, the CDR3 is 14 amino acids long. Just CDR3 DNA is preserved here, 42 bases in frame from base 1. As encoded in the germline V gene, CDR1 is SGHRS while CDR2 is YFSETQ.